This is a list of T cell receptor beta chains from one sample in a study of shared clonotypes between healthy human individuals. The assay was immunoSEQ multiplex PCR, and TCRdb's table has in-frame clones only and misses some. Of approximately 500,000 clones listed, almost 97% were seen once; the top ten hold 0.05% to 0.07%. Specimen: naive CD4+ T cells sorted from blood. The receptor source for this set is a woman in her 30s in good health. The CDR3 runs from the conserved cysteine through the conserved F or W. The D gene is left open where the match is weak. Some rows mark clone size as missing; the rest say once, few, many or name a class of expanded clone.

size: .
J: TRBJ2-5
D: TRBD2
V: TRBV5-5
CDR3: CASSLAGTSGMETQYF
DNA: TGTGCCAGCAGCTTGGCCGGGACTAGCGGGATGGAGACCCAGTACTTC

size: .
J: TRBJ1-5
D: .
V: TRBV18
CDR3: CASSHRQTKDQPQHF
DNA: TGTGCCAGCTCGCACCGACAGACCAAAGATCAGCCCCAGCATTTT

size: .
J: TRBJ1-2
D: .
V: TRBV19
CDR3: CASSLGLEGYGYTF
DNA: TGTGCCAGTAGTCTAGGGTTGGAGGGCTATGGCTACACCTTC

size: .
J: TRBJ2-5
D: .
V: TRBV29-1
CDR3: CSVGDFRTVETQYF
DNA: TGCAGCGTGGGGGACTTCCGGACGGTAGAGACCCAGTACTTC

size: .
J: TRBJ2-3
D: .
V: TRBV30
CDR3: CAWSSGTELTDTQYF
DNA: TGTGCCTGGAGCTCCGGGACCGAACTCACAGATACGCAGTATTTT

size: .
J: TRBJ2-4
D: .
V: TRBV5-8
CDR3: CASSRGGPAKNIQYF
DNA: TGTGCCAGCAGCCGAGGAGGGCCGGCCAAAAACATTCAGTACTTC

size: .
J: TRBJ1-5
D: .
V: TRBV7-2
CDR3: CASSLVPGINQPQHF
DNA: TGTGCCAGCAGCTTAGTTCCTGGCATTAATCAGCCCCAGCATTTT

size: .
J: TRBJ2-5
D: .
V: TRBV5-4
CDR3: CASSFDSRETQYF
DNA: TGTGCCAGCAGCTTCGACAGCCGAGAGACCCAGTACTTC

size: .
J: TRBJ2-7
D: TRBD1
V: TRBV5-1
CDR3: CASSLGRDRVTYEQYF
DNA: TGCGCCAGCAGCTTGGGCCGGGACAGGGTTACCTACGAGCAGTACTTC

size: .
J: TRBJ2-3
D: .
V: TRBV30
CDR3: CAWSKGGGRGTDTQYF
DNA: TGTGCCTGGAGTAAAGGAGGAGGAAGAGGGACAGATACGCAGTATTTT

size: .
J: TRBJ2-1
D: TRBD2
V: TRBV14
CDR3: CASSPGLAGYHEQFF
DNA: TGTGCCAGCAGCCCGGGACTAGCGGGCTACCATGAGCAGTTCTTC

size: once
J: TRBJ1-5
D: TRBD1
V: TRBV27
CDR3: CASSGAGTGNQPQHF
DNA: TGTGCCAGCAGTGGTGCCGGGACAGGAAATCAGCCCCAGCATTTT

size: .
J: TRBJ2-7
D: TRBD2
V: TRBV5-4
CDR3: CASSGGLAPTYEQYF
DNA: TGTGCCAGCAGCGGGGGACTAGCGCCCACCTACGAGCAGTACTTC

size: .
J: TRBJ2-1
D: .
V: TRBV5-1
CDR3: CASSGRIKSEQFF
DNA: TGCGCCAGCAGCGGGAGGATTAAGTCTGAGCAGTTCTTC

size: .
J: TRBJ2-1
D: TRBD1
V: TRBV29-1
CDR3: CSVPGQGILHTYNEQFF
DNA: TGCAGCGTACCGGGACAGGGGATTCTGCACACCTACAATGAGCAGTTCTTC

size: .
J: TRBJ2-3
D: TRBD2
V: TRBV28
CDR3: CASSSLADLTDTQYF
DNA: TGTGCCAGCAGTTCACTAGCGGACCTTACAGATACGCAGTATTTT

size: .
J: TRBJ2-7
D: TRBD1
V: TRBV18
CDR3: CASSPGGTGRYEQYF
DNA: TGTGCCAGCTCACCCGGGGGGACAGGGCGGTACGAGCAGTACTTC

size: once
J: TRBJ1-4
D: TRBD1
V: TRBV5-1
CDR3: CASSIGDRVEKLFF
DNA: TGCGCCAGCAGCATAGGGGACAGGGTAGAAAAACTGTTTTTT

size: .
J: TRBJ2-3
D: .
V: TRBV9
CDR3: CASSVSHGLRTDTQYF
DNA: TGTGCCAGCAGCGTAAGTCATGGACTAAGGACAGATACGCAGTATTTT

size: .
J: TRBJ2-1
D: .
V: TRBV28
CDR3: CASSLSPRYRAHNEQFF
DNA: TGTGCCAGCAGTTTATCACCTCGCTATCGGGCCCACAATGAGCAGTTCTTC

size: once
J: TRBJ1-5
D: .
V: TRBV19
CDR3: CASTHYEWGNNQPQHF
DNA: TGTGCCAGTACCCACTATGAATGGGGGAACAATCAGCCCCAGCATTTT

size: .
J: TRBJ2-7
D: TRBD2
V: TRBV28
CDR3: CASRGLASGHYEQYF
DNA: TGTGCCAGCAGGGGGCTGGCTAGCGGCCACTACGAGCAGTACTTC

size: .
J: TRBJ2-5
D: .
V: TRBV27
CDR3: CASAWGGALAETQYF
DNA: TGTGCCAGTGCTTGGGGGGGCGCCTTGGCAGAGACCCAGTACTTC

size: .
J: TRBJ2-7
D: TRBD2
V: TRBV6-5
CDR3: CASSSSRLAGSYEQYF
DNA: TGTGCCAGCAGTTCCTCAAGACTAGCGGGCTCCTACGAGCAGTACTTC

size: once
J: TRBJ2-7
D: TRBD1
V: TRBV7-9
CDR3: CASSLGRTGLYEQYF
DNA: TGTGCCAGCAGCTTAGGTCGGACAGGCCTCTACGAGCAGTACTTC

size: .
J: TRBJ2-1
D: .
V: TRBV12-5
CDR3: CASGLQFGDNEQFF
DNA: TGTGCTAGTGGTTTGCAGTTCGGGGACAATGAGCAGTTCTTC

size: .
J: TRBJ2-3
D: .
V: TRBV20-1
CDR3: CSARDLDTQYF
DNA: TGCAGTGCTAGAGATCTAGATACGCAGTATTTT

size: .
J: TRBJ2-1
D: TRBD2
V: TRBV4-1
CDR3: CASSHLAGVGVEQFF
DNA: TGCGCCAGCAGCCACCTGGCGGGAGTAGGAGTAGAGCAGTTCTTC

size: .
J: TRBJ2-3
D: .
V: TRBV5-1
CDR3: CASSLRYLGTDTQYF
DNA: TGCGCCAGCAGCTTGCGATACCTCGGCACAGATACGCAGTATTTT

size: .
J: TRBJ2-6
D: .
V: TRBV19
CDR3: CASSIHHSGANVLTF
DNA: TGTGCCAGTAGTATTCACCACTCTGGGGCCAACGTCCTGACTTTC

size: .
J: TRBJ2-1
D: TRBD2
V: TRBV7-9
CDR3: CASRRLAGSDEQFF
DNA: TGTGCCAGCAGACGACTAGCGGGGAGCGATGAGCAGTTCTTC

size: few
J: TRBJ1-2
D: .
V: TRBV7-8
CDR3: CASSFNKNYGYTF
DNA: TGTGCCAGCAGCTTTAATAAGAACTATGGCTACACCTTC

size: .
J: TRBJ2-2
D: .
V: TRBV30
CDR3: CAWRRGQNTGELFF
DNA: TGTGCCTGGAGGAGGGGACAAAACACCGGGGAGCTGTTTTTT

size: once
J: TRBJ2-2
D: TRBD1
V: TRBV7-9
CDR3: CASSFFIGTANTGELFF
DNA: TGTGCCAGCAGCTTTTTCATCGGGACAGCGAACACCGGGGAGCTGTTTTTT

size: .
J: TRBJ2-7
D: .
V: TRBV20-1
CDR3: CSGGGVYEQYF
DNA: TGCAGTGGCGGCGGAGTCTACGAGCAGTACTTC

size: .
J: TRBJ2-3
D: TRBD2
V: TRBV5-1
CDR3: CASNLAGGNGDTQYF
DNA: TGCGCCAGCAACCTAGCGGGCGGTAACGGAGATACGCAGTATTTT

size: .
J: TRBJ2-3
D: TRBD1
V: TRBV7-8
CDR3: CASSRPPPGQGPDTQYF
DNA: TGTGCCAGCAGCCGTCCGCCTCCGGGACAGGGTCCAGATACGCAGTATTTT

size: .
J: TRBJ1-1
D: .
V: TRBV18
CDR3: CASSPGGMNTEAFF
DNA: TGTGCCAGCTCACCTGGAGGGATGAACACTGAAGCTTTCTTT

size: .
J: TRBJ2-1
D: TRBD2
V: TRBV4-2
CDR3: CASSSIPTSGRSTYNEQFF
DNA: TGTGCCAGCAGCTCGATACCGACTAGCGGGAGATCGACCTACAATGAGCAGTTCTTC

size: .
J: TRBJ2-6
D: .
V: TRBV2
CDR3: CASSHSAREAGANVLTF
DNA: TGTGCCAGCAGTCACTCGGCCAGAGAGGCTGGGGCCAACGTCCTGACTTTC

size: .
J: TRBJ1-1
D: .
V: TRBV7-2
CDR3: CASSFQANTEAFF
DNA: TGTGCCAGCAGCTTCCAAGCGAACACTGAAGCTTTCTTT

size: once
J: TRBJ1-4
D: .
V: TRBV28
CDR3: CASSPRGARNEKLFF
DNA: TGTGCCAGCAGTCCAAGAGGGGCGCGAAATGAAAAACTGTTTTTT